The text below deals with one T cell receptor (beta chain). In germline, CDR1 is SGHRS, CDR2 YFSETQ. V gave up 0 bases and J gave up 2 bases; unmatched junction bases: 6. The CDR3 consists of 16 residues. This specimen comes from a study of identifying expanded T cells in peripheral blood. Data came from immunoSEQ multiplex PCR; TCRdb stores just in-frame clones and leaves some out. Here the sample spans roughly 120,000 clones, about 87% being singletons. This clonotype originated in a person aged 18 to 75 in good health. The specimen was blood. The chain employs TRBV5-1 and TRBJ2-5; 8 bases fit TRBD2. The DNA of the CDR3 is TGCGCCAGCAGCTTGGAGGCGGGAGGTTTACAAGAGACCCAGTACTTC. This gives the protein CASSLEAGGLQETQYF.